The entry below describes one T cell receptor beta chain. Its antigen has not been determined. Base quality data are lacking; no much larger clone is found one base away. TCRbeta CDR3 regions were amplified from genomic DNA by means of the immunoSEQ Assay, a bias-controlled multiplex PCR. On the study's bioinformatics: Nucleated cell counts per sample were estimated from amplification of reference gene primers within the assay. To quantify the absolute abundance of each unique TCRbeta CDR3 rearrangement, sequence reads were collapsed and filtered. Productive Simpson clonality was computed per sample as the square root of Simpson's diversity index over productive rearrangements. TCRdb mirrors the immuneACCESS table, restricted to in-frame sequences. Some clones are absent from its copies; in checked studies, under half trace to an unresolved V gene, and the reason for the others is unknown. V, J and clone size derive from that table, while D and trimming were established from the DNA sequence. The sample records roughly 290,000 clones, approximately 80% of which are singletons. Around 4.2% of the sample belongs to the ten largest clones.

Relative to germline, V is 4 bases shorter and J is 0 bases shorter, with 14 bases between their ends. Counted from cysteine to phenylalanine, this CDR3 has 16 amino acids. The entry retains the CDR3 DNA only, 48 bases that are in frame from base 1. The germline V gene supplies CDR1 SGHRS and CDR2 YFSETQ. The sample is drawn from a study of blood T cell repertoires in COVID-19 (dated by TCRdb to 2020 to 2021). Turning to the overall study: Collaborator samples came from the United States, Italy and Spain and covered acute and convalescent phases of COVID-19. The material from the prospective study consisted of cDNA or gDNA derived from T cells, B-cell-depleted T cells, or PBMCs. The dataset comprised deeply sampled blood TCRbeta repertoires from subjects exposed to, actively infected with, or recovered from COVID-19. The repertoires were made available in a free public database intended to serve as a resource for research on the immune response to SARS-CoV-2. Samples were obtained from the ongoing ImmuneRACE study (first 160 participants) and from some 1,300 subjects provided by 6 global collaborators. Nearly every sample came with metadata listing a de-identified subject ID, COVID-19 status, age in years and sex. Where HLA class I and class II types were available, the types were taken from metadata supplied by the sample provider, not from assay-based typing. General conclusions and limits of the study: Clinical and demographic metadata were provided uncurated, with the amount varying by source and participant.

The collaborating institutions used their own protocols to collect whole blood in K2EDTA tubes. For TCRbeta analysis, collaborators shipped samples as frozen whole blood, isolated PBMCs, or DNA extracted from either of those sample types. The origin of this receptor is a woman aged 50 to 65 with active or convalescent COVID-19. This chain is built from TRBV5-1 and TRBJ2-1; TRBD2 is perhaps the D gene, given 6 matching bases. Sequences were obtained from peripheral blood. The nucleotide sequence reads as follows: TGCGCCAGCAGCCCCGCTAGCGTTTCCTCCTACAATGAGCAGTTCTTC. Translated, it gives CASSPASVSSYNEQFF.